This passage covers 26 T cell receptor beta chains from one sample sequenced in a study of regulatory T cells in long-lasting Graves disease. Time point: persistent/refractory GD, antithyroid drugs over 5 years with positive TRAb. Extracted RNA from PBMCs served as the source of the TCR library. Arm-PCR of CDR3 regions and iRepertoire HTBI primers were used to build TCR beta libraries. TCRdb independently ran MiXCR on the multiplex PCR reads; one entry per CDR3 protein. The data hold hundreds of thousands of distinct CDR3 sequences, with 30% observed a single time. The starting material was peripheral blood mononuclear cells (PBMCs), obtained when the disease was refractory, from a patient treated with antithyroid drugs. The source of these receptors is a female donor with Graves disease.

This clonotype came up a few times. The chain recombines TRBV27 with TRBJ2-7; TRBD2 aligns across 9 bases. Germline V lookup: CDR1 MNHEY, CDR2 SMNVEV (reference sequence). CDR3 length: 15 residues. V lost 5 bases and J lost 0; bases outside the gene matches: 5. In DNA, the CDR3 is TGTGCCAGCAGTCCAACTAGCGGGTACTCCTACGAGCAGTACTTC. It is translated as CASSPTSGYSYEQYF.

The CDR3 region is CSARDSGWSNQPQHF. The CDR3 nucleotides read TGCAGTGCTAGAGATTCGGGCTGGAGCAATCAGCCCCAGCATTTT. The chain recombines TRBV20-1 with TRBJ1-5, with D unclear. Trimming pared 0 bases from V and 1 base from J, leaving 10 bases between. The CDR3 loop spans 15 amino acids. Per the germline V gene, CDR1 is DFQATT and CDR2 is SNEGSKA (reference sequence).

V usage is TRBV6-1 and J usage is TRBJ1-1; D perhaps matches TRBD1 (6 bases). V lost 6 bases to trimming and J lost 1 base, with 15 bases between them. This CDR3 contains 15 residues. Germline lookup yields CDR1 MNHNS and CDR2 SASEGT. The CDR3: CASRDSEQGNTEAFF. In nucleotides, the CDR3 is TGTGCCAGCAGGGACTCAGAACAGGGGAACACTGAAGCTTTCTTT.

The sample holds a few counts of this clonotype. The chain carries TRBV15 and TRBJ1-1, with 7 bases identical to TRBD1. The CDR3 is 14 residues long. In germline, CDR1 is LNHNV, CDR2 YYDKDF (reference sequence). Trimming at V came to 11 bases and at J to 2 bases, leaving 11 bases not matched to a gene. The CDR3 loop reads CAAKPGTANTEAFF. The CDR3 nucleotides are TGTGCCGCCAAGCCCGGGACAGCTAACACTGAAGCTTTCTTT.

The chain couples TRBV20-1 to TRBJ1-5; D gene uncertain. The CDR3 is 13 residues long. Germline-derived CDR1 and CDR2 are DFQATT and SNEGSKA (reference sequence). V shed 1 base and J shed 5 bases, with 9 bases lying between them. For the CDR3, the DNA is TGCAGTGCTAGAGGGTATGGCGATCAGCCCCAGCATTTT. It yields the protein CSARGYGDQPQHF.

The CDR3, as DNA: TGTGCCAGCAGTGACAGGGGAAACTCCTACGAGCAGTACTTC. This encodes CASSDRGNSYEQYF. This chain connects TRBV28 to TRBJ2-7; 8 positions match TRBD1. CDR3 length: 14 amino acids. CDR1 and CDR2 from the germline V gene are MDHEN and SYDVKM. The J segment lost 0 bases and the V segment lost 5 bases, leaving 3 bases of the junction unmatched.

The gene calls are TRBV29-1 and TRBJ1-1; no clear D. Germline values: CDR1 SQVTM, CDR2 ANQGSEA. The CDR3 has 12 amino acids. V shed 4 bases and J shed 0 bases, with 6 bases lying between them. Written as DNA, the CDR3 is TGCAGCGTTGTTCCACTGAACACTGAAGCTTTCTTT. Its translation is CSVVPLNTEAFF.

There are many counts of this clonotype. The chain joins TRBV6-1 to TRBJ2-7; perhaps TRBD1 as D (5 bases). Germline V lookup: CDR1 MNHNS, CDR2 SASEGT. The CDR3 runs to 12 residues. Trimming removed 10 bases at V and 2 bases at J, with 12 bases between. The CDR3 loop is CAIQGGPYEQYF. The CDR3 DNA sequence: TGTGCCATTCAGGGTGGGCCCTACGAGCAGTACTTC.

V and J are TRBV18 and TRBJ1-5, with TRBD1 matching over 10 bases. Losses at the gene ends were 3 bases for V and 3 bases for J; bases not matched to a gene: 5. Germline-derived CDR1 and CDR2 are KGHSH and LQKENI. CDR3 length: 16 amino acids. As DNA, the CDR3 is TGTGCCAGCTCACCGGCGGGACAGGGGATCAATCAGCCCCAGCATTTT. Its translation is CASSPAGQGINQPQHF.

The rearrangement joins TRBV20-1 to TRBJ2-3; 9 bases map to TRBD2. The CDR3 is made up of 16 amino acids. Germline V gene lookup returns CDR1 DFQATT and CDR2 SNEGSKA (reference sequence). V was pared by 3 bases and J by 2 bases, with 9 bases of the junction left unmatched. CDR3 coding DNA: TGCAGTGCTAGTTTGGCTAGCGGGACCCTCACAGATACGCAGTATTTT. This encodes CSASLASGTLTDTQYF.

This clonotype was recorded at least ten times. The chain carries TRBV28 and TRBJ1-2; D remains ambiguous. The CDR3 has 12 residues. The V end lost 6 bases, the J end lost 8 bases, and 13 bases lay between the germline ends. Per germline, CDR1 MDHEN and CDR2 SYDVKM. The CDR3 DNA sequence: TGTGCCAGCAGCCCCACCCGGCCGGGCTACACCTTC. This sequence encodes CASSPTRPGYTF.

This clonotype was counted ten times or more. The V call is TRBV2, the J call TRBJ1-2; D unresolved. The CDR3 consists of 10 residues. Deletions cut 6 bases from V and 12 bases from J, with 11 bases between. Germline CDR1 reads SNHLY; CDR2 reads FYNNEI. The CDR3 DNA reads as TGTGCCAGCAGGTTACAGCGAAACACCTTC. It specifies CASRLQRNTF.

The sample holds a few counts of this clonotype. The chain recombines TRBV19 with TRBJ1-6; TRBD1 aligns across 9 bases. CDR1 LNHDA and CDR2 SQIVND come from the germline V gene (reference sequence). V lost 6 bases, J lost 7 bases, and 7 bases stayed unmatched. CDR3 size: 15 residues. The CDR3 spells CASRDGQGYNSPLHF. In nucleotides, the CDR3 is TGTGCCAGTAGGGACGGACAGGGGTACAATTCACCCCTCCACTTT.

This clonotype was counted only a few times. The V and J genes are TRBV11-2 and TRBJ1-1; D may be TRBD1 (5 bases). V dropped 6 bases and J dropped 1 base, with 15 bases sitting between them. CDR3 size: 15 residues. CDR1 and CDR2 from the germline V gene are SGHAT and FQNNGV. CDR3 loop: CASRYPRGGNTEAFF. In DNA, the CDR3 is TGTGCCAGCAGATATCCTCGGGGGGGGAACACTGAAGCTTTCTTT.

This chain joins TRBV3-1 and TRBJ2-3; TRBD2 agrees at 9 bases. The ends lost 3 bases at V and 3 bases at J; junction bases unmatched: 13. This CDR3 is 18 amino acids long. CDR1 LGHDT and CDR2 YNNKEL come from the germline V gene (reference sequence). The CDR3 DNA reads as TGTGCCAGCAGCCATATAAGAGGAGCGGGAGGAAGAACAGATACGCAGTATTTT. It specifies CASSHIRGAGGRTDTQYF.

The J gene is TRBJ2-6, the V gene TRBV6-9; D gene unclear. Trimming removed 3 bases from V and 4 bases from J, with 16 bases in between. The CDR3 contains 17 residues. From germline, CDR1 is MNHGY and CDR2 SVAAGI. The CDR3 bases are TGTGCCAGCAGTTACGGATCAGGCCGGTCCGGGGCCAACGTCCTGACTTTC. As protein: CASSYGSGRSGANVLTF.

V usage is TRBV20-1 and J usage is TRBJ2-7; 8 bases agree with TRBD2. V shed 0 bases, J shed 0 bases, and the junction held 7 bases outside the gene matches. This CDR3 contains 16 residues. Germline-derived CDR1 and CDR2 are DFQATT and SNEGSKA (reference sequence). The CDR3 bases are TGCAGTGCTAGAGATGATGGCGGGAGGCCCTCCTACGAGCAGTACTTC. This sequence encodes CSARDDGGRPSYEQYF.

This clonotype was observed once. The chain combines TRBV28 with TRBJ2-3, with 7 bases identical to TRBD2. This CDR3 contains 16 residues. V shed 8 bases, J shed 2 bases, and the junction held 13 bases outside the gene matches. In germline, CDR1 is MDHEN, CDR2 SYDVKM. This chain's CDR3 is CASGRGNKEHTDTQYF. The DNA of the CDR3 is TGTGCCAGCGGGAGGGGAAATAAGGAGCACACAGATACGCAGTATTTT.

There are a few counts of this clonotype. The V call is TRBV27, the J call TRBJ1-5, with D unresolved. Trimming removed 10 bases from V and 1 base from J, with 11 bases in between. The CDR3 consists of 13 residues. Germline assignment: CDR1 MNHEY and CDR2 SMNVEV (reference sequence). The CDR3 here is CATRPHSNQPQHF. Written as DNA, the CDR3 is TGTGCCACCCGCCCCCACAGCAATCAGCCCCAGCATTTT.

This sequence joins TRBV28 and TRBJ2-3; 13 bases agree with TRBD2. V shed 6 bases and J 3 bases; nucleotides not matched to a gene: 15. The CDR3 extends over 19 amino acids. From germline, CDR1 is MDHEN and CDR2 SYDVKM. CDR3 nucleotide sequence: TGTGCCAGCAGCCCCACTACTAGCGGGAGGGGGTTAAGGACAGATACGCAGTATTTT. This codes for CASSPTTSGRGLRTDTQYF.

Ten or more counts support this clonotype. The CDR3 reads CASRKGRNYNSPLHF. CDR3 DNA: TGTGCCAGCAGGAAGGGGCGGAACTATAATTCACCCCTCCACTTT. V usage is TRBV27 and J usage is TRBJ1-6; D might be TRBD1 (5 bases). Germline CDR1 MNHEY, CDR2 SMNVEV (reference sequence). Trimming stripped 6 bases from V and 3 bases from J, with 12 bases between. There are 15 residues in the CDR3.

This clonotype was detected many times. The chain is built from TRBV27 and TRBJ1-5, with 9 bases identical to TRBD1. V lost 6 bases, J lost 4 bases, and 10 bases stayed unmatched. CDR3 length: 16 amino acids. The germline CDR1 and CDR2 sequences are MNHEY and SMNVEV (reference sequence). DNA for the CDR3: TGTGCCAGCAGACGGATGACAGGGGGTTTTAATCAGCCCCAGCATTTT. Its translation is CASRRMTGGFNQPQHF.

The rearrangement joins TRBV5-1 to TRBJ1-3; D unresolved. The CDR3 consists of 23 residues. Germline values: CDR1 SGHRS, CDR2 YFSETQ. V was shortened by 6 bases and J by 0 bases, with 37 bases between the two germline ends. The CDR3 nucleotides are TGCGCCAGCAACAATTGTGGCACTCTCCGGGCCATCCTAGAAATGAGCTCTGGAAACACCATATATTTT. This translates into CASNNCGTLRAILEMSSGNTIYF.

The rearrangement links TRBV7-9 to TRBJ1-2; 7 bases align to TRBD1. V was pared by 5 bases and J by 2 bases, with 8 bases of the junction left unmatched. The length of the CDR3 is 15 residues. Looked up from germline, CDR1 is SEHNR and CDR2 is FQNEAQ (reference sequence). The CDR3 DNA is TGTGCCAGCAGCCGTGCACAGGGGCTGAACTATGGCTACACCTTC. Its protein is CASSRAQGLNYGYTF.

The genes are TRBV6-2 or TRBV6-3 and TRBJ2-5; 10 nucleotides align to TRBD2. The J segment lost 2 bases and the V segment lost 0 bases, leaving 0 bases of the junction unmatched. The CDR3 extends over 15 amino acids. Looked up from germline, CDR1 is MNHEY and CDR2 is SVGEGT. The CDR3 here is CASSYSTSGQETQYF. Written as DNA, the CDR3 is TGTGCCAGCAGTTACTCGACTAGCGGGCAAGAGACCCAGTACTTC.

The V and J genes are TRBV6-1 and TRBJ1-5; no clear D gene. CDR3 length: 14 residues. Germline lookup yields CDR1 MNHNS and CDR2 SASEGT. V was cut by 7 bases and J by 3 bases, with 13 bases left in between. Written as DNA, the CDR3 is TGTGCCAGCAACAGAGGAGGGATCAATCAGCCCCAGCATTTT. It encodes CASNRGGINQPQHF.